This T cell receptor beta chain was documented in a study of blood T cell repertoires in COVID-19. Overall study context: Acute-phase and convalescent COVID-19 samples originated in the United States, Italy and Spain. PBMCs, B-cell-depleted T cells, or T cells provided the cDNA or gDNA that made up the material.

The cohort comprised adults aged roughly 18 to 100 years residing in 20 to 30 US areas. As processed by the authors: Reference gene primers were amplified, and this amplification served to estimate nucleated cell counts. Sequencing used immunoSEQ multiplex PCR; TCRdb keeps in-frame clones, though not all of them. V and J calls and clone size are as listed in that table; D and trimming were resolved from the DNA. Altogether hundreds of thousands of clones are present, more than 90% being singletons, with the ten largest covering roughly 2.5%. Trimming took off 4 bases at V and 6 bases at J, with 9 bases between the two ends. Per the germline V gene, CDR1 is LGHDT and CDR2 is YNNKEL (reference sequence). CDR3 length: 12 residues.

This rearrangement joins TRBV3-1 (or the pseudogene TRBV3-2) to TRBJ1-1; D remains unclear. This receptor was obtained from a man aged 55 to 70 who had recovered from COVID-19. The sequencing sample was made of PBMCs or T cells enriched from blood (not recorded which). Written as DNA, the CDR3 is TGTGCCAGCAGCCCGACCGGAGCTGAAGCTTTCTTT. Protein: CASSPTGAEAFF.